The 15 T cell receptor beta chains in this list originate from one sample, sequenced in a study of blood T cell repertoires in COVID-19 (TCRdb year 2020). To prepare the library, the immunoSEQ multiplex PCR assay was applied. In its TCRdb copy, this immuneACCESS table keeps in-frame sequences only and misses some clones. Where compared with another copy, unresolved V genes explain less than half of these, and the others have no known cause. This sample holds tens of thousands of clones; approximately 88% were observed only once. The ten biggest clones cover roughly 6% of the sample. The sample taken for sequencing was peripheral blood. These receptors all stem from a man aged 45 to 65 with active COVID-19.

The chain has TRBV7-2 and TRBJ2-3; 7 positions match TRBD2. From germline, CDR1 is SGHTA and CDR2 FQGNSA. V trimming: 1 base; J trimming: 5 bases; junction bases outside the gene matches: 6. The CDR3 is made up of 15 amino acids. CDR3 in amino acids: CASSLDTGGRDTQYF. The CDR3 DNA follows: TGTGCCAGCAGCTTAGATACGGGAGGTCGAGATACGCAGTATTTT.

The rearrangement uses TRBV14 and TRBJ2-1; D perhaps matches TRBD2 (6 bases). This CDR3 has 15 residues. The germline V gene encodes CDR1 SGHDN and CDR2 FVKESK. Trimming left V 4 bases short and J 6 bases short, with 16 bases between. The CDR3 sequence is CASSPLAASSNEQFF. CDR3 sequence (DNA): TGTGCCAGCAGCCCACTAGCCGCCTCGAGCAATGAGCAGTTCTTC.

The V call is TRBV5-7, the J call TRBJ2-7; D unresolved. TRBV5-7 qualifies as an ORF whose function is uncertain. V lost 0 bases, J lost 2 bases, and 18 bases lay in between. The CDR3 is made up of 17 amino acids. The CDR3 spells CASSLGFFPGPPYEQYF. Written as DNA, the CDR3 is TGTGCCAGCAGCTTGGGCTTTTTTCCAGGTCCCCCCTACGAGCAGTACTTC.

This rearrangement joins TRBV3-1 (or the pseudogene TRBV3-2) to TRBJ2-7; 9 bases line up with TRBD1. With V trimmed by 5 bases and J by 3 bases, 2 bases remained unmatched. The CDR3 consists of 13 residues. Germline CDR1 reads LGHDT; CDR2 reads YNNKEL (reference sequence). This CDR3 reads CASSRGQGYEQYF. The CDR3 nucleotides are TGTGCCAGCAGCAGGGGACAGGGCTACGAGCAGTACTTC.

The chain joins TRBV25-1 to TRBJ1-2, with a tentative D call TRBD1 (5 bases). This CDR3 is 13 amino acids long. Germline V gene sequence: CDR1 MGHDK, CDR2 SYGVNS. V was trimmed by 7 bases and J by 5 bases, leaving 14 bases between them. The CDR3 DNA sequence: TGTGCCAGCACGCCCATAGGGGCTTATGGCTACACCTTC. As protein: CASTPIGAYGYTF.

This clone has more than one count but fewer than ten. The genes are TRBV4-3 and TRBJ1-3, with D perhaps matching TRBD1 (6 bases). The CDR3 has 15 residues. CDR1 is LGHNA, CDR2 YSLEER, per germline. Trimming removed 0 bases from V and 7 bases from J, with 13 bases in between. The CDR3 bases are TGCGCCAGCAGCCAAGATAGCAGGGGTTGGAACACCATATATTTT. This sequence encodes CASSQDSRGWNTIYF.

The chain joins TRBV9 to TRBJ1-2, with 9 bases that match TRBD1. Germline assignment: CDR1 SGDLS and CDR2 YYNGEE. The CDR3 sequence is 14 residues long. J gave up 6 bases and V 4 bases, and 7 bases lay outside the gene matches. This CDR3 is CASSSGTGYDGYTF. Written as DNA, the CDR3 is TGTGCCAGCAGCTCCGGGACAGGGTACGATGGCTACACCTTC. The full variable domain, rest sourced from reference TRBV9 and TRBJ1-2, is DSGVTQTPKHLITATGQRVTLRCSPRSGDLSVYWYQQSLDQGLQFLIQYYNGEERAKGNILERFSAQQFPDLHSELNLSSLELGDSALYFCASSSGTGYDGYTFGSGTRLTVV.

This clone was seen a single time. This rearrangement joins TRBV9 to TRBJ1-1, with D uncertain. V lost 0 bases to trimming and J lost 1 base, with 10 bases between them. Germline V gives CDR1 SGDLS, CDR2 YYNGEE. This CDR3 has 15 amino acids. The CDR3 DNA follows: TGTGCCAGCAGCGTAGGGGTACAGCCGAACACTGAAGCTTTCTTT. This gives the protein CASSVGVQPNTEAFF.

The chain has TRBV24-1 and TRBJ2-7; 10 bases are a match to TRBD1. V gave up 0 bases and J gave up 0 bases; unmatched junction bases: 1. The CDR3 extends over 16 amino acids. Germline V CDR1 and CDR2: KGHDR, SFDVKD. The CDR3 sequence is CATSDLGDRGSYEQYF. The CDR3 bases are TGTGCCACCAGTGATTTGGGGGACAGGGGCTCCTACGAGCAGTACTTC.

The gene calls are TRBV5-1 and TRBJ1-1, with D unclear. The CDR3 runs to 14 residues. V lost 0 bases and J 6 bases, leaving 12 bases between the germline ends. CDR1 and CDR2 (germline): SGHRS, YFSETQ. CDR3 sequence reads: CASSLDTGLAEAFF. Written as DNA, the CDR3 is TGCGCCAGCAGCTTGGATACGGGGTTGGCTGAAGCTTTCTTT.

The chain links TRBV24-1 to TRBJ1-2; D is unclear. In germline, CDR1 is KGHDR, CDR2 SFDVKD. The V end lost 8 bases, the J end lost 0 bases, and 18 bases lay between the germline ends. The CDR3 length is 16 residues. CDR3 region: CATTKGERRPNYGYTF. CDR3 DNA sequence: TGTGCCACCACTAAGGGAGAAAGGAGGCCTAACTATGGCTACACCTTC.

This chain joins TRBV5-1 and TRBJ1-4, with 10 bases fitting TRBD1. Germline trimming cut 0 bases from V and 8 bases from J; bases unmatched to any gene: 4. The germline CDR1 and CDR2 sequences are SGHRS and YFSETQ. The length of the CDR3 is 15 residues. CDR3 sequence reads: CASSLAGTGAEKLFF. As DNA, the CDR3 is TGCGCCAGCAGCTTGGCTGGGACAGGGGCCGAAAAACTGTTTTTT. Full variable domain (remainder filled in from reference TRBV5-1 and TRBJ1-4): KAGVTQTPRYLIKTRGQQVTLSCSPISGHRSVSWYQQTPGQGLQFLFEYFSETQRNKGNFPGRFSGRQFSNSRSEMNVSTLELGDSALYLCASSLAGTGAEKLFFGSGTQLSVL.

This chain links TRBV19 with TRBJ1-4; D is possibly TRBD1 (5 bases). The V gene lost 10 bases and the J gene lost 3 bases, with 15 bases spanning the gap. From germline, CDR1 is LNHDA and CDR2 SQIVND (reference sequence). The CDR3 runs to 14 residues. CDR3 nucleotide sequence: TGTGCCACAAGAGTGACAGCACCTAATGAAAAACTGTTTTTT. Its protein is CATRVTAPNEKLFF.

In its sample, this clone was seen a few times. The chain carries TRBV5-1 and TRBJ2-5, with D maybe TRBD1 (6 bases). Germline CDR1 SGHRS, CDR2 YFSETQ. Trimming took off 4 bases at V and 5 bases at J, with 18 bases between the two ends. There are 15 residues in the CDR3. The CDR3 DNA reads TGCGCCAGCAGCCTTAAGGGGGACATGGGGGAGACCCAGTACTTC. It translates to CASSLKGDMGETQYF.

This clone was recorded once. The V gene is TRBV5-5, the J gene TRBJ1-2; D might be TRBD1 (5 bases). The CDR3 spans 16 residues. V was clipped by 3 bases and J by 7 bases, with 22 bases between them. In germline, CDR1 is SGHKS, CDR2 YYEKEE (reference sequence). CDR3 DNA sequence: TGTGCCAGCAGCTGGGGAGGGGTAAGGGCCGGCCCTGGCTACACCTTC. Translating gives CASSWGGVRAGPGYTF.